Below are 2 T cell receptor beta chains sequenced from a single sample in a study of T cells after yellow fever vaccination. TCRdb itself ran the 5' RACE reads through MiXCR, one entry per CDR3 protein. The profile covers 500,000 to 650,000 distinct CDR3 sequences, with about 13% appearing a single time and roughly 13% taken by the ten largest. The sample was PBMCs, taken on the day of the yellow fever booster vaccination. These receptors were collected from a man under 40 who received the YFV17D yellow fever vaccine.

The chain couples TRBV5-1 to TRBJ2-1, with D perhaps assigned TRBD1 or TRBD2 (5 bases each). CDR3 length: 15 amino acids. CDR1 and CDR2 (germline): SGHRS, YFSETQ. V lost 6 bases and J lost 7, with 20 bases in between. This CDR3 is CASNTGTGRLNEQFF. CDR3 bases: TGCGCCAGCAACACCGGGACCGGCCGGTTGAATGAGCAGTTCTTC.

This clonotype has a handful of counts. The rearrangement joins TRBV11-2 to TRBJ2-5; possibly TRBD2 for D (5 bases). The CDR3 contains 14 residues. The V end was cut by 6 bases, the J end by 5 bases, with 16 bases between. Germline V gene data show CDR1 as SGHAT and CDR2 as FQNNGV. CDR3 sequence reads: CASRSWSTGETQYF. In DNA, the CDR3 is TGTGCCAGCAGGTCTTGGTCGACGGGGGAGACCCAGTACTTC.